Included here is one T cell receptor (beta chain) sequence, with context. Its antigen is unidentified. The data originate from a study of radiotherapy plus CTLA-4 blockade in lung cancer. About the research overall: An objective response was seen in roughly a sixth of patients, and disease control in roughly 28%.

Clones were read by immunoSEQ multiplex PCR, and TCRdb kept only the in-frame ones, dropping some. The sample carries 55,000 to 65,000 clones, less than 85% recorded once. This CDR3 has 15 residues. CDR1 and CDR2 from the germline V gene are SGHAT and FQDESV (reference sequence). V lost 5 bases, J lost 6 bases, and 7 bases stayed unmatched. Focal radiation plus CTLA-4 blockade with ipilimumab was given to patients with chemo-refractory metastatic non-small-cell lung cancer. Study results and caveats: With interferon-beta, early dynamics of blood T cell clones were reported to best predict response. TCR clones of tumor origin grew in blood after radiotherapy plus ipilimumab.

The sequence came from a human donor with non-small cell lung cancer who had a complete response to radiotherapy plus ipilimumab. This chain links TRBV11-1 with TRBJ2-5; TRBD1 agrees at 12 bases. Sequences were derived from peripheral blood, sampled from a patient treated with radiotherapy plus ipilimumab. The CDR3 DNA reads TGTGCCAGCAGCAAACCGGGACAGGGGGCCCAGACCCAGTACTTC. Amino acid sequence: CASSKPGQGAQTQYF.